The 5 T cell receptor beta chains given below trace back to one sample, sequenced in a study of T cell responses to AZD1222 COVID-19 vaccine. The assay was immunoSEQ multiplex PCR, and TCRdb's table has in-frame clones only and misses some. The repertoire consists of 70,000 to 85,000 clones, with around 86% occurring once and the leading ten covering 2.5%. Sequenced material: peripheral blood, taken on day 0 of AZD1222 vaccination. The origin of the receptors is an adult in good health.

The V and J genes are TRBV5-1 and TRBJ1-2; D ambiguous. The CDR3 is 13 amino acids. From germline, CDR1 is SGHRS and CDR2 YFSETQ. Trimming removed 4 bases at V and 3 bases at J, with 10 bases between. The CDR3 spells CASSLVGDYGYTF. Written as DNA, the CDR3 is TGCGCCAGCAGCCTCGTTGGGGACTATGGCTACACCTTC.

This rearrangement joins TRBV7-9 to TRBJ1-6; a weak D match, TRBD1 (5 bases). CDR1 and CDR2 from the germline V gene are SEHNR and FQNEAQ (reference sequence). Trimming cost V 0 bases and J 7 bases, with 10 bases left between them. The CDR3 contains 15 residues. CDR3 sequence (DNA): TGTGCCAGCAGCTTAGCGAGGGGTGGCAATTCACCCCTCCACTTT. Encoded protein: CASSLARGGNSPLHF.

V gene TRBV13 combines with J gene TRBJ2-2; D is ambiguous. CDR3 length equals 16 residues. Germline loops: CDR1 PRHDT, CDR2 FYEKMQ (reference sequence). The ends were cut back, 6 bases at V and 0 bases at J, with 14 bases in the middle. The CDR3 here is CASSLEAQPNTGELFF. The CDR3 DNA reads as TGTGCCAGCAGTCTAGAGGCGCAGCCGAACACCGGGGAGCTGTTTTTT.

J is TRBJ1-1 and V is TRBV5-1, with TRBD1 matching over 8 bases. There are 16 residues in the CDR3. V dropped 5 bases and J dropped 3; count of bases not matched to a gene: 12. Germline V CDR1 and CDR2: SGHRS, YFSETQ. The CDR3 here is CASSKDGQGADTEAFF. Here the CDR3 DNA reads TGCGCCAGCAGTAAAGACGGCCAGGGGGCTGACACTGAAGCTTTCTTT.

The chain joins TRBV9 to TRBJ1-1; no clear D gene. Germline-derived CDR1 and CDR2 are SGDLS and YYNGEE. V was shortened by 4 bases and J by 1 base, with 14 bases between the two germline ends. The CDR3 contains 15 residues. This CDR3 is CASSPDVGRNTEAFF. In nucleotides, the CDR3 is TGTGCCAGCAGCCCCGACGTGGGGAGGAACACTGAAGCTTTCTTT.